Listed below are T cell receptor beta chains from one sample, sequenced in a study of Ad26.COV2.S vaccination and SARS-CoV-2 variants. Only in-frame clones appear in the TCRdb table, and some are missing; sequencing was by immunoSEQ multiplex PCR. In the table there are roughly 700,000 clones, 89% of which are singletons. The sample in question was peripheral blood, obtained in a trial of Ad26.COV2.S vaccine versus placebo. The receptors were gathered from a person aged 18-60 years who received the Ad26.COV2.S COVID-19 vaccine or a placebo. The CDR3 runs from the conserved cysteine through the conserved F or W.

v_gene: TRBV27; j_gene: TRBJ2-3; CDR3aa: CASGVSGRGADTQYF
v_gene: TRBV7-2; j_gene: TRBJ2-7; CDR3aa: CASSLTSLYEQYF
v_gene: TRBV6-2/TRBV6-3; j_gene: TRBJ2-7; CDR3aa: CASSPNYEQYF
v_gene: TRBV9; j_gene: TRBJ2-7; CDR3aa: CASSVGTDSYEQYF
v_gene: TRBV2; j_gene: TRBJ2-5; CDR3aa: CASSVRTGGKETQYF
v_gene: TRBV2; j_gene: TRBJ1-3; CDR3aa: CASSRGEAYSGNTIYF
v_gene: TRBV21-1; j_gene: TRBJ2-1; CDR3aa: CASSKHRDRLYNEQFF
v_gene: TRBV12-3/TRBV12-4; j_gene: TRBJ1-1; CDR3aa: CASSRVTEAFF
v_gene: TRBV5-1; j_gene: TRBJ1-1; CDR3aa: CASSLADRGREPAFF
v_gene: TRBV18; j_gene: TRBJ2-5; CDR3aa: CASSYSRGQETQYF
v_gene: TRBV18; j_gene: TRBJ2-1; CDR3aa: CASSLSGTSGGFYNEQFF
v_gene: TRBV9; j_gene: TRBJ1-1; CDR3aa: CASSIKLGTEAFF
v_gene: TRBV9; j_gene: TRBJ1-2; CDR3aa: CASSGLDRSRGYTF
v_gene: TRBV5-4; j_gene: TRBJ2-7; CDR3aa: CASSLNRGPYEQYF
v_gene: TRBV28; j_gene: TRBJ2-7; CDR3aa: CASSLPQGARYEQYF
v_gene: TRBV2; j_gene: TRBJ2-2; CDR3aa: CASIRLADTGELFF
v_gene: TRBV29-1; j_gene: TRBJ1-1; CDR3aa: CSFGQGRTEAFF
v_gene: TRBV3-1/TRBV3-2; j_gene: TRBJ2-3; CDR3aa: CASSQDGRNTDTQYF
v_gene: TRBV7-2; j_gene: TRBJ2-1; CDR3aa: CASSLQGSRGNEQFF
v_gene: TRBV5-1; j_gene: TRBJ1-1; CDR3aa: CASSPGWGRSTEAFF
v_gene: TRBV19; j_gene: TRBJ2-3; CDR3aa: CASSPTSGAYTDTQYF
v_gene: TRBV19; j_gene: TRBJ1-5; CDR3aa: CASSIERTRNQPQHF
v_gene: TRBV5-4; j_gene: TRBJ2-7; CDR3aa: CASSSETYEQYF
v_gene: TRBV27; j_gene: TRBJ1-2; CDR3aa: CASRPSPWGDYGYTF
v_gene: TRBV5-4; j_gene: TRBJ2-3; CDR3aa: CASSPGVGGGASTDTQYF
v_gene: TRBV11-3; j_gene: TRBJ2-7; CDR3aa: CASSFGADYEQYF
v_gene: TRBV5-6; j_gene: TRBJ1-1; CDR3aa: CASSLLNTEAFF
v_gene: TRBV5-5; j_gene: TRBJ2-3; CDR3aa: CASSLVRTDTQYF
v_gene: TRBV6-5; j_gene: TRBJ1-2; CDR3aa: CASTRSSNYGYTF
v_gene: TRBV7-8; j_gene: TRBJ1-6; CDR3aa: CASSLWAGLSPLHF
v_gene: TRBV30; j_gene: TRBJ2-5; CDR3aa: CACYTARETQYF
v_gene: TRBV24-1; j_gene: TRBJ2-1; CDR3aa: CATSDSTGGPLLGGNEQFF
v_gene: TRBV6-1; j_gene: TRBJ1-6; CDR3aa: CASSDPAATFVNSPLHF
v_gene: TRBV19; j_gene: TRBJ2-7; CDR3aa: CASSPSSYEQYF
v_gene: TRBV6-2/TRBV6-3; j_gene: TRBJ1-1; CDR3aa: CASSYRTGWGDTEAFF